The rows below give T cell receptor beta chains drawn from one sample of a study of Tregs in tolerant kidney transplant recipients. Sequenced by immunoSEQ multiplex PCR; TCRdb stores in-frame clones only, minus some. The sample has tens of thousands of clones, approximately 83% seen once; the top ten hold under 2.5%. The specimen comprised Tregs from blood, sampled before the transplant. These receptors all come from a human donor who received a combined kidney and bone marrow transplant. The CDR3 runs from the conserved cysteine through the conserved F or W. Fields, in order: clone size, V gene, D gene, CDR3 length, J gene, CDR3 DNA, CDR3 protein. D genes are given only for firm matches. Clone size is shown for a subset of rows, as once, few, many or a class of expanded clone.

>NA|TRBV6-5|TRBD2|16|TRBJ2-7
TGTGCCAGCAGTTACTCATCCAGCGGGGGCCTCTACGAGCAGTACTTC
CASSYSSSGGLYEQYF
>NA|TRBV28|NA|12|TRBJ1-1
TGTGCCAGCAGATCTTCGAACACTGAAGCTTTCTTT
CASRSSNTEAFF
>NA|TRBV6-5|NA|14|TRBJ1-2
TGTGCCAGCAGTTCGGGAACGGTCTACTATGGCTACACCTTC
CASSSGTVYYGYTF
>NA|TRBV18|TRBD1|15|TRBJ1-1
TGTGCCAGCTCACCAACCGGGACAGTGAACACTGAAGCTTTCTTT
CASSPTGTVNTEAFF
>NA|TRBV7-8|NA|14|TRBJ2-7
TGTGCCAGCACCTTACGGAGCTCCTCCTACGAGCAGTACTTC
CASTLRSSSYEQYF
>NA|TRBV7-2|NA|13|TRBJ1-1
TGTGCCAGCAGCTTAAAAAGAAACACTGAAGCTTTCTTT
CASSLKRNTEAFF
>few|TRBV10-3|TRBD1|15|TRBJ1-5
TGTGCCAGCAGTTCCTCAGGGGGATTGGGTCAGCCCCAGCATTTT
CASSSSGGLGQPQHF
>NA|TRBV19|NA|15|TRBJ1-5
TGTGCGACCACCTTCGGGGGGGCGCCGGGTCAGCCCCAGCATTTT
CATTFGGAPGQPQHF
>NA|TRBV27|NA|15|TRBJ2-3
TGTGCCAGCAGTTTGAAGGGCCCATATCTCGATACGCAGTATTTT
CASSLKGPYLDTQYF
>NA|TRBV18|NA|14|TRBJ1-1
TGTGCCAGCTCACCACCGGGAGGGAGCAGTGAAGCTTTCTTT
CASSPPGGSSEAFF
>once|TRBV7-2|NA|14|TRBJ2-4
TGTGCCAGCAGCTCCACGGGACTCAAAAACATTCAGTACTTC
CASSSTGLKNIQYF
>NA|TRBV5-1|NA|12|TRBJ2-1
TGCGCCAGCAGCCCGACCCCCAATGAGCAGTTCTTC
CASSPTPNEQFF
>NA|TRBV28|NA|12|TRBJ2-7
TGTGCCAGCAGTTTGGAGGGCGACGAGCAGTACTTC
CASSLEGDEQYF
>NA|TRBV6-1|TRBD1|13|TRBJ1-2
TGTGCCAGCAAAACCGGGACAGTCTATGGCTACACCTTC
CASKTGTVYGYTF
>NA|TRBV19|NA|13|TRBJ2-7
TGTGCCAGTAGTATAGTCGTCGATTACGAGCAGTACTTC
CASSIVVDYEQYF
>NA|TRBV27|NA|14|TRBJ1-4
TGTGCCAGCAGTTGGAGCAGGGCCAATGAAAAACTGTTTTTT
CASSWSRANEKLFF
>NA|TRBV7-8|NA|18|TRBJ2-1
TGTGCCAGCAGCTTATCCTTCCAGGGCGGGAAGCTTTACAATGAGCAGTTCTTC
CASSLSFQGGKLYNEQFF
>once|TRBV2|NA|15|TRBJ2-4
TGTGCCAGCAGTGAAGGGGGGGCGGCCAAAAACATTCAGTACTTC
CASSEGGAAKNIQYF
>NA|TRBV28|NA|13|TRBJ2-3
TGTGCCAGCAGGTGGGGGGCCGCAGATACGCAGTATTTT
CASRWGAADTQYF
>NA|TRBV14|TRBD2|15|TRBJ2-2
TGTGCCAGCAGCCAAGAGTTAGCGGGACCCGGGGAGCTGTTTTTT
CASSQELAGPGELFF
>NA|TRBV6-6|TRBD2|15|TRBJ2-5
TGTGCCAGCAGTGTAGCGGGAGTGCAGTACGAGACCCAGTACTTC
CASSVAGVQYETQYF
>NA|TRBV5-1|NA|16|TRBJ2-7
TGCGCCAGCAGCTTGGCCCAGGGGGGAGGGGGCTCCGAGCAGTACTTC
CASSLAQGGGGSEQYF
>NA|TRBV28|TRBD1|17|TRBJ1-5
TGTGCCAGCAGGGTCCCGGGACAGGGGGCGGCTAATCAGCCCCAGCATTTT
CASRVPGQGAANQPQHF
>NA|TRBV13|NA|21|TRBJ2-2
TGTGCCAGCAACTTGGGCCTACCCTTCACCCCAGGGGGGTTGAACACCGGGGAGCTGTTTTTT
CASNLGLPFTPGGLNTGELFF
>NA|TRBV5-8|NA|17|TRBJ2-3
TGTGCCAGCAGCCCCGCGCCCGGGGCCCTTAGCACAGATACGCAGTATTTT
CASSPAPGALSTDTQYF
>NA|TRBV4-2|NA|19|TRBJ2-2
TGTGCCAGCAGCCAAGATAGGGGGGGCGGGCCCCCGAACACCGGGGAGCTGTTTTTT
CASSQDRGGGPPNTGELFF
>few|TRBV18|NA|13|TRBJ1-1
TGTGCCAGCTCACCACAGGGGAACACTGAAGCTTTCTTT
CASSPQGNTEAFF
>NA|TRBV28|NA|15|TRBJ1-1
TGTGCCAGCAGACTCGCGGGGCTACTGAACACTGAAGCTTTCTTT
CASRLAGLLNTEAFF
>NA|TRBV4-3|NA|19|TRBJ2-7
TGCGCCAGCAGCCAAGATTTACCAGGGGGCAGCGGGAGATACTACGAGCAGTACTTC
CASSQDLPGGSGRYYEQYF
>NA|TRBV7-9|NA|15|TRBJ2-1
TGTGCCAGCAGCTTTAGGGCAGGAGGGTACAATGAGCAGTTCTTC
CASSFRAGGYNEQFF
>few|TRBV4-3|NA|13|TRBJ1-1
TGCGCCAGCAGCCAAGTAGGGCGAGGGGAAGCTTTCTTT
CASSQVGRGEAFF
>NA|TRBV5-1|NA|14|TRBJ1-2
TGCGCCAGCCGGGTGGGGGGGGCGCATTATGGCTACACCTTC
CASRVGGAHYGYTF
>NA|TRBV28|NA|14|TRBJ1-1
TGTGCCAGCAGCCCCCCTCAAGGGGCACGTAGGGCTTTCTTT
CASSPPQGARRAFF
>NA|TRBV11-3|NA|18|TRBJ2-6
TGTGCCAGCAGCTTAGTTGCAGGGGCGACCTCTGGGGCCAACGTCCTGACTTTC
CASSLVAGATSGANVLTF
>NA|TRBV6-1|NA|13|TRBJ2-2
TGTGCCAGCAGTAGCGGGAACACCGGGGAGCTGTTTTTT
CASSSGNTGELFF
>NA|TRBV5-1|TRBD1|13|TRBJ1-2
TGCGCCAGCAGCCGAGAGCCCCAGGGGGACTACACCTTC
CASSREPQGDYTF
>NA|TRBV27|TRBD1|14|TRBJ2-5
TGTGCCAGCAGTTTATGGACAGGGGGGGAGACCCAGTACTTC
CASSLWTGGETQYF
>NA|TRBV5-6|NA|13|TRBJ1-1
TGTGCCAGCGCGGTGGTGACGAACACTGAAGCTTTCTTT
CASAVVTNTEAFF
>NA|TRBV7-2|NA|14|TRBJ1-6
TGTGCCAGCAGCTCCAGGGTCGGGAATTCACCCCTCCACTTT
CASSSRVGNSPLHF
>NA|TRBV19|TRBD1|16|TRBJ1-3
TGTGCCAGTATCGGACAGGGGAGCTCAATGGGAAACACCATATATTTT
CASIGQGSSMGNTIYF
>once|TRBV18|NA|15|TRBJ1-5
TGTGCCAGCTCACCCATATCTGGGAGCAATCAGCCCCAGCATTTT
CASSPISGSNQPQHF
>NA|TRBV4-3|NA|15|TRBJ1-1
TGCGCCAGCAGCCACTGGGCGGGTCGGGACACTGAAGCTTTCTTT
CASSHWAGRDTEAFF
>NA|TRBV5-1|TRBD1|15|TRBJ1-1
TGCGCCAGCAGCTGGCGGGACAGTTCGGACACTGAAGCTTTCTTT
CASSWRDSSDTEAFF
>once|TRBV7-2|NA|14|TRBJ1-4
TGTGCCAGCAGCTTCTGGCAGGGTAGTGAAAAACTGTTTTTT
CASSFWQGSEKLFF
>NA|TRBV15|NA|15|TRBJ1-2
TGTGCCACCAGCAGTCGAGCCGCCGGCGGGTATGGCTACACCTTC
CATSSRAAGGYGYTF
>once|TRBV7-9|NA|15|TRBJ1-3
TGTGCCAGCACCCTCCCCCGAGGGCCAGGAAACACCATATATTTT
CASTLPRGPGNTIYF
>NA|TRBV29-1|NA|12|TRBJ1-1
TGCAGCGCCGGAAGATGGGACACTGAAGCTTTCTTT
CSAGRWDTEAFF
>NA|TRBV11-2|NA|13|TRBJ1-6
TGTGCCAGCAGCTTGGATAGGGGTTCACCCCTCCACTTT
CASSLDRGSPLHF
>NA|TRBV28|NA|11|TRBJ1-6
TGTGCCAGCAGTTCTAATTCACCCCTCCACTTT
CASSSNSPLHF
>NA|TRBV28|NA|16|TRBJ2-7
TGTGCCAGCAGTTTAATGAGTTCGGCAGGGGCATACGAGCAGTACTTC
CASSLMSSAGAYEQYF
>once|TRBV7-9|NA|15|TRBJ1-4
TGTGCCAGCAGCTCTACAGGGTACAATGGGGAAAAACTGTTTTTT
CASSSTGYNGEKLFF
>NA|TRBV5-1|NA|13|TRBJ1-2
TGCGCCAGCAGCTCTACACCGCCCGGGGGCTACACCTTC
CASSSTPPGGYTF
>NA|TRBV6-5|TRBD1|13|TRBJ1-2
TGTGCCAGCAGATTACAGGGGGGGGGTGGCTACACCTTC
CASRLQGGGGYTF
>NA|TRBV5-1|NA|15|TRBJ1-1
TGCGCCAGCAGCTTGTCGCCAGGGCAGAACACTGAAGCTTTCTTT
CASSLSPGQNTEAFF
>NA|TRBV30|NA|15|TRBJ1-3
TGTGCCTGGAGTGTAGTAAGAAGCTCTGGAAACACCATATATTTT
CAWSVVRSSGNTIYF